The source of this T cell receptor (beta chain) is a study of cytomegalovirus exposure and HLA in healthy donors. The method was immunoSEQ multiplex PCR; TCRdb's version includes in-frame clones alone and lacks a portion of them. The sample has some 80,000 clones; about 96% are singletons. Material for sequencing was PBMCs. This clonotype was obtained from a woman aged 18-30 years in good health and CMV-seronegative.

The CDR3 here is CASSDWGQLRGSINSPLHF. The CDR3 coding sequence is TGTGCCAGCAGTGATTGGGGACAGCTCCGTGGCAGCATTAATTCACCCCTCCACTTT. The chain uses TRBV6-1 and TRBJ1-6; 7 bases are shared with TRBD1. V was pared by 3 bases and J by 6 bases, with 17 bases of the junction left unmatched. The CDR3 contains 19 residues. Germline assignment: CDR1 MNHNS and CDR2 SASEGT.